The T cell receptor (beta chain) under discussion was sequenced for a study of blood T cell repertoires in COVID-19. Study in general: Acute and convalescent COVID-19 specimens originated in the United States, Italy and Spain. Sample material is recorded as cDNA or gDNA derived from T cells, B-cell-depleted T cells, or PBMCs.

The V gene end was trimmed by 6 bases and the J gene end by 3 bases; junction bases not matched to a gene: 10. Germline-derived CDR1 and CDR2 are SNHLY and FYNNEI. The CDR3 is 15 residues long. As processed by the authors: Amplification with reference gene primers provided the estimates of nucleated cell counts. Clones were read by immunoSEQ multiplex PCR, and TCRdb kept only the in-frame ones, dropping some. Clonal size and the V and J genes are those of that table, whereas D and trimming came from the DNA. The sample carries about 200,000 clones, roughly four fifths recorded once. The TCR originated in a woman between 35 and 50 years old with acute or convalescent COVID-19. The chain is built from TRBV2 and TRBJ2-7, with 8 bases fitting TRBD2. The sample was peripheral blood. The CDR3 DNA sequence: TGTGCCAGCAGAGGAGAACTAGCGGCGCACTACGAGCAGTACTTC. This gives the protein CASRGELAAHYEQYF. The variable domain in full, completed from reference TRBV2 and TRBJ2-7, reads EPEVTQTPSHQVTQMGQEVILRCVPISNHLYFYWYRQILGQKVEFLVSFYNNEISEKSEIFDDQFSVERPDGSNFTLKIRSTKLEDSAMYFCASRGELAAHYEQYFGPGTRLTVT.